These 3 T cell receptor beta chains were all obtained from the same sample, sequenced in a study of OX40 agonist ivuxolimab in advanced cancers. Sequenced by immunoSEQ multiplex PCR; TCRdb stores in-frame clones only, minus some. Among approximately 90,000 clones, about 87% were seen once, and the ten largest hold roughly 4.9%. Specimen: CD4+ or CD8+ T cells sorted from blood, collected in a trial of the OX40 agonist ivuxolimab. Source of these receptors: an adult with an advanced solid tumor such as melanoma, head and neck, liver or kidney cancer.

The chain joins TRBV5-4 to TRBJ2-4; possible D gene TRBD1, 5 bases. The V gene lost 4 bases and the J gene lost 11 bases, with 19 bases spanning the gap. Germline-derived CDR1 and CDR2 are SGHNT and YYREEE (reference sequence). CDR3 size: 14 residues. As DNA, the CDR3 is TGTGCCAGCAGCCCCGACAGAATGAACATGGTTCAGTACTTC. Protein: CASSPDRMNMVQYF.

The V call is TRBV7-2, the J call TRBJ1-5, with D perhaps matching TRBD1 (5 bases). CDR1 is SGHTA and CDR2 is FQGNSA in the germline V gene. The CDR3 is made up of 15 amino acids. V dropped 2 bases and J dropped 5 bases, with 13 bases sitting between them. Written as DNA, the CDR3 is TGTGCCAGCAGCTTACGCTCGGGAGGGGATCAGCCCCAGCATTTT. The encoded protein is CASSLRSGGDQPQHF.

This chain connects TRBV29-1 to TRBJ1-1; the match to TRBD1 covers 8 bases. The CDR3 contains 14 residues. Germline V gene sequence: CDR1 SQVTM, CDR2 ANQGSEA. V lost 6 bases, J lost 0 bases, and 6 bases stayed unmatched. CDR3 loop: CSVGTGPMNTEAFF. The CDR3 DNA is TGCAGCGTCGGGACAGGTCCCATGAACACTGAAGCTTTCTTT.